The following is a TCR beta chain sequence with its context. Its antigen remains unidentified. V lost 1 base, J lost 4 bases, and 17 bases lay in between. Germline loops: CDR1 MGHRA, CDR2 YSYEKL. The CDR3 length is 16 residues. The data stem from a study of cytomegalovirus exposure and HLA in healthy donors. In the study overall: Among about 179 million T cells, an earlier analysis found around 100 million unique TCR beta sequences. Out of about 410 genotyped donors, about 76% belonged to the Caucasian-associated ancestry cluster.

The PCR made use of 60 Vbeta and 13 Jbeta primers. TCRdb's table, derived via immunoSEQ multiplex PCR, lists solely in-frame clones and lacks some. In total, the table holds 75,000 to 90,000 clones. Findings and limits, study-wide: TCR beta V- and J-gene trimming was later associated with a missense DCLRE1C variant. Earlier results showed most TCR beta V segments being productive about 90% or about 30% of the time.

What was sequenced was PBMCs. The TCR was taken from a woman aged 55-75 years in good health and CMV-seronegative. The chain couples TRBV4-1 to TRBJ2-7, with a tentative D call TRBD2 (6 bases). The CDR3 bases are TGCGCCAGCAGCCAAGGGGCGGGACCGCGTGGGTACGAGCAGTACTTC. Translated: CASSQGAGPRGYEQYF.